These 21 T cell receptor beta chains share one sample of origin, sequenced in a study of blood T cell repertoires in COVID-19. Sequencing used immunoSEQ multiplex PCR; TCRdb keeps in-frame clones, though not all of them. Here the sample spans about 380,000 clones, 85% to 90% being singletons. Sequenced: PBMCs or T cells enriched from blood (not recorded which). The receptors derive from a woman aged 18-35 years who had recovered from COVID-19.

CDR3: CASSGTPRDRGLGELFF. CDR3 DNA sequence: TGTGCCAGCAGCGGGACGCCGAGGGACAGGGGGCTCGGGGAGCTGTTTTTT. The rearrangement uses TRBV9 and TRBJ2-2; 12 bases match TRBD1. The CDR3 length is 17 residues. CDR1 SGDLS and CDR2 YYNGEE come from the germline V gene. The V segment lost 3 bases and the J segment 7 bases; nucleotides outside the gene matches: 10.

The chain recombines TRBV15 with TRBJ1-5, with 9 bases identical to TRBD1. V shed 0 bases and J 3 bases; nucleotides not matched to a gene: 9. The CDR3 extends over 18 amino acids. Germline CDR1 reads LNHNV; CDR2 reads YYDKDF (reference sequence). The CDR3 here is CATSRDGLDRGPNQPQHF. CDR3 bases: TGTGCCACCAGCAGAGATGGGCTGGACAGGGGACCCAATCAGCCCCAGCATTTT.

CDR3 loop: CASSQIQSAGGYGNEKLFF. CDR3 sequence (DNA): TGCGCCAGCAGCCAAATCCAATCCGCAGGGGGTTATGGTAATGAAAAACTGTTTTTT. This sequence joins TRBV5-1 and TRBJ1-4, with TRBD1 matching 7 bases. CDR1 and CDR2 (germline): SGHRS, YFSETQ. Trimming cost V 4 bases and J 4 bases; bases outside gene matches: 19. The CDR3 has 19 amino acids.

This chain uses TRBV3-1 (or the pseudogene TRBV3-2) with TRBJ1-3, with 9 bases fitting TRBD1. V lost 1 base and J lost 2; bases outside the gene matches: 6. CDR1 is LGHDT and CDR2 is YNNKEL in the germline V gene (reference sequence). The length of the CDR3 is 17 residues. CDR3 loop: CASSQAHTGGPGNTIYF. The CDR3 DNA reads as TGTGCCAGCAGCCAAGCCCACACAGGGGGCCCTGGAAACACCATATATTTT.

This chain uses TRBV27 with TRBJ2-2; tentatively, D is TRBD1 (8 bases). The CDR3 spans 16 residues. Germline assignment: CDR1 MNHEY and CDR2 SMNVEV (reference sequence). V gave up 4 bases and J gave up 5 bases, with 17 bases separating them. For the CDR3, the DNA is TGTGCCAGCAGTTCCCCTGGACAGGGAGGGACCGGGGAGCTGTTTTTT. Residues: CASSSPGQGGTGELFF.

CDR3 sequence reads: CSVVGTQLQHTEAFF. The CDR3 DNA follows: TGCAGCGTTGTAGGGACTCAGCTCCAGCACACTGAAGCTTTCTTT. The genes are TRBV29-1 and TRBJ1-1; TRBD1 is a possible D gene (5 bases). The CDR3 sequence is 15 residues long. The V end was cut by 4 bases, the J end by 3 bases, with 18 bases between. The germline gives CDR1 SQVTM, CDR2 ANQGSEA.

The V call is TRBV6-5, the J call TRBJ1-6; 10 bases align to TRBD1. Germline CDR1 is MNHEY and CDR2 is SVGAGI. This CDR3 spans 14 amino acids. The V gene end was trimmed by 6 bases and the J gene end by 7 bases; junction bases not matched to a gene: 3. This CDR3 reads CASRWDRGNSPLHF. In DNA, the CDR3 is TGTGCCAGCAGATGGGACAGGGGAAATTCACCCCTCCACTTT.

The gene calls are TRBV5-1 and TRBJ1-2, with 8 bases lining up with TRBD1. The CDR3 is made up of 15 amino acids. The V and J ends lost 0 bases and 1 base, in that order; junction bases with no gene match: 2. CDR1 and CDR2 (germline): SGHRS, YFSETQ. DNA for the CDR3: TGCGCCAGCAGCTTGGGACAGGGGATTAACTATGGCTACACCTTC. It encodes CASSLGQGINYGYTF.

V usage is TRBV2 and J usage is TRBJ1-2, with 7 nucleotides matching TRBD1. V shed 4 bases and J 4 bases; nucleotides not matched to a gene: 3. Per germline, CDR1 SNHLY and CDR2 FYNNEI. The CDR3 sequence is 13 residues long. The CDR3 is CASSARQGYGYTF. In DNA, the CDR3 is TGTGCCAGCAGTGCCCGACAGGGCTATGGCTACACCTTC.

The J gene is TRBJ2-1, the V gene TRBV29-1, with 8 bases lining up with TRBD1. CDR3 length equals 10 residues. V shed 8 bases, J shed 12 bases, and the junction held 6 bases outside the gene matches. Germline CDR1 is SQVTM and CDR2 is ANQGSEA. CDR3: CSSQGVLQFF. CDR3 DNA sequence: TGCAGCTCACAGGGGGTTCTGCAGTTCTTC.

The rearrangement uses TRBV6-2 or TRBV6-3 and TRBJ2-7; the match to TRBD1 covers 8 bases. CDR3 size: 14 residues. V lost 4 bases and J lost 1; bases outside the gene matches: 3. Germline CDR1 is MNHEY and CDR2 is SVGEGT. The CDR3 DNA is TGTGCCAGCAGTTCCGGGACAGGTTCCTACGAGCAGTACTTC. Translating gives CASSSGTGSYEQYF.

The V and J genes are TRBV6-5 and TRBJ2-5; 7 nucleotides line up with TRBD2. Trimming cost V 1 base and J 1 base; bases outside gene matches: 3. This CDR3 contains 15 residues. Germline CDR1 reads MNHEY; CDR2 reads SVGAGI. As DNA, the CDR3 is TGTGCCAGCAGTTACTTGCGGGGGATCCAAGAGACCCAGTACTTC. It encodes CASSYLRGIQETQYF.

V is TRBV6-2 or TRBV6-3 and J is TRBJ1-1, with a possible D match to TRBD1 (5 bases). This CDR3 is 14 amino acids long. Per germline, CDR1 MNHEY and CDR2 SVGEGT. Trimming left V 4 bases short and J 5 bases short, with 14 bases between. Here the CDR3 reads CASSFGQGGTEAFF. CDR3 in DNA: TGTGCCAGCAGTTTCGGGCAGGGAGGGACTGAAGCTTTCTTT.

This clone has more than one count but fewer than ten. The chain couples TRBV27 to TRBJ1-2; unclear D gene. The CDR3 totals 13 residues. The germline CDR1 and CDR2 sequences are MNHEY and SMNVEV (reference sequence). V was shortened by 3 bases and J by 4 bases, with 9 bases between the two germline ends. The CDR3 DNA is TGTGCCAGCAGTTTTGCGGGGTCCTATGGCTACACCTTC. Protein: CASSFAGSYGYTF.

V and J are TRBV30 and TRBJ2-5; 8 bases align to TRBD2. With 0 bases clipped from V and 6 bases from J, the junction kept 15 bases outside the gene matches. The CDR3 has 17 residues. Per the germline V gene, CDR1 is GTSNPN and CDR2 is SVGIG (reference sequence). The chain's CDR3 is CAWSVPQGLAPLQTQYF. Written as DNA, the CDR3 is TGTGCCTGGAGTGTACCCCAAGGACTAGCCCCTCTCCAGACCCAGTACTTC.

V and J are TRBV5-4 and TRBJ2-2; 9 positions match TRBD2. Germline V gene sequence: CDR1 SGHNT, CDR2 YYREEE (reference sequence). The CDR3 has 15 amino acids. V lost 2 bases and J lost 6; bases outside the gene matches: 5. The CDR3 here is CASSFGGGGAGELFF. Here the CDR3 DNA reads TGTGCCAGCAGCTTTGGCGGGGGGGGTGCCGGGGAGCTGTTTTTT. The full variable domain, in which reference TRBV5-4 and TRBJ2-2 provide the parts outside the CDR3, is ETGVTQSPTHLIKTRGQQVTLRCSSQSGHNTVSWYQQALGQGPQFIFQYYREEENGRGNFPPRFSGLQFPNYSSELNVNALELDDSALYLCASSFGGGGAGELFFGEGSRLTVL.

J is TRBJ2-3 and V is TRBV12-5, with D possibly being TRBD1 (5 bases). Per the germline V gene, CDR1 is LGHNT and CDR2 is FRNRAP. V lost 1 base and J 2 bases, leaving 19 bases between the germline ends. This CDR3 comprises 18 residues. CDR3 protein: CASGLGFSTPGHTDTQYF. The CDR3 DNA reads TGTGCTAGTGGTTTGGGTTTCAGTACCCCAGGGCACACAGATACGCAGTATTTT.

This chain's CDR3 is CATSVRTGGRVGYTF. The CDR3 DNA follows: TGTGCCACCAGTGTCCGGACAGGGGGACGTGTTGGCTACACCTTC. The V and J genes are TRBV24-1 and TRBJ1-2, with 10 positions matching TRBD1. The CDR3 covers 15 residues. J was trimmed by 7 bases and V by 5 bases; bases with no gene match: 9. CDR1 KGHDR and CDR2 SFDVKD come from the germline V gene.

The chain employs TRBV10-3 and TRBJ1-1; 9 bases are a match to TRBD1. The CDR3 extends over 17 amino acids. Germline V lookup: CDR1 ENHRY, CDR2 SYGVKD. The V segment lost 6 bases and the J segment 0 bases; nucleotides outside the gene matches: 11. CDR3 sequence: CAISQGARTGVNTEAFF. The CDR3 DNA sequence: TGTGCCATCAGCCAGGGGGCCCGGACAGGGGTGAACACTGAAGCTTTCTTT.

The rearrangement uses TRBV7-9 and TRBJ1-1; maybe TRBD1 (6 bases). CDR1 and CDR2 from the germline V gene are SEHNR and FQNEAQ (reference sequence). Trimming cost V 6 bases and J 2 bases, with 19 bases left between them. The CDR3 is 16 amino acids. The CDR3 DNA reads TGTGCCAGCAGGTCAATAACGTGGGGGGGCAACACTGAAGCTTTCTTT. It encodes CASRSITWGGNTEAFF.

This clone was observed once. V usage is TRBV10-2 and J usage is TRBJ2-7, with 9 nucleotides matching TRBD2. Germline V gene data show CDR1 as WSHSY and CDR2 as SAAADI. This CDR3 comprises 16 residues. Trimming took 2 bases from V and 5 from J; bases not matched to a gene: 10. The CDR3 reads CASSEIFSGGPHEQYF. The CDR3 DNA follows: TGCGCCAGCAGTGAGATATTCAGCGGGGGGCCCCACGAGCAGTACTTC.